This entry is about one TCR beta chain. These data are taken from a study of blood T cell repertoires in COVID-19. As for the study in general: Samples came from the United States, Italy and Spain, spanning acute and convalescent COVID-19. The cDNA or gDNA used as material had been derived from T cells, B-cell-depleted T cells, or PBMCs.

CDR1 and CDR2 (germline): SGHAT, FQNNGV. The CDR3 is 14 amino acids. Trimming at V came to 5 bases and at J to 9 bases, leaving 6 bases not matched to a gene. As handled by the study authors: Estimation of nucleated cell counts was performed using reference gene primer amplification. Repertoires were generated with immunoSEQ multiplex PCR, while TCRdb's copy carries only in-frame clones and drops some. The DNA was the basis for D and trimming; V, J and clone size are from that table. This table has a few hundred thousand clones, about four fifths appearing once. The receptor was isolated from a man aged 25 to 40 who had recovered from COVID-19. The material sequenced was peripheral blood. The rearrangement uses TRBV11-2 and TRBJ2-1; 11 nucleotides align to TRBD2. CDR3 protein: CASSISGGAGEQFF. The CDR3, as DNA: TGTGCCAGCAGCATTAGCGGGGGGGCGGGTGAGCAGTTCTTC.